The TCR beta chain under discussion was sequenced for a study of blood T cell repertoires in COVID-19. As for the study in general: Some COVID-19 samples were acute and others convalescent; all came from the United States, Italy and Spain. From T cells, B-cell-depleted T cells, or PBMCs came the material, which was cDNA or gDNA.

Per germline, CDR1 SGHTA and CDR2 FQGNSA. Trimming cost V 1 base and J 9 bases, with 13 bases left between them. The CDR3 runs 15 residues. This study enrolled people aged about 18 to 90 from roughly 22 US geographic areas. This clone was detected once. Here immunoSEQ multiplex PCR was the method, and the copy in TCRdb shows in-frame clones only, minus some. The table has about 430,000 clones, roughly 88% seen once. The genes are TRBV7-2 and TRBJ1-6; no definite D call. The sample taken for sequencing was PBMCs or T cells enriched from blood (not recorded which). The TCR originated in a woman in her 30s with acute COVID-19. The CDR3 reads CASSLGPQEVSPLHF. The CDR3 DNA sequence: TGTGCCAGCAGCTTAGGTCCTCAGGAGGTTTCACCCCTCCACTTT. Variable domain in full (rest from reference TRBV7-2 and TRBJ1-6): GAGVSQSPSNKVTEKGKDVELRCDPISGHTALYWYRQSLGQGLEFLIYFQGNSAPDKSGLPSDRFSAERTGGSVSTLTIQRTQQEDSAVYLCASSLGPQEVSPLHFGNGTRLTVT.